This T cell receptor beta chain emerged from a study of cytomegalovirus exposure and HLA in healthy donors. Notes on the study in general: With later analysis, a missense DCLRE1C variant became linked to TCR beta V- and J-gene trimming.

This CDR3 contains 17 residues. Trimming pared 3 bases from V and 4 bases from J, leaving 22 bases between. Germline V gene data show CDR1 as MGHDK and CDR2 as SYGVNS. As to this clone: Its antigen is still unknown.

Primers included in the PCR were 60 Vbeta and 13 Jbeta primers. Data came from immunoSEQ multiplex PCR; TCRdb stores just in-frame clones and leaves some out. The data contain 250,000 to 350,000 clones, 80% of them seen just once; the ten biggest clones take up around 0.33%. Sequenced sample: PBMCs. The gene calls are TRBV25-1 and TRBJ2-7; no clear D gene. This receptor was taken from a girl aged 2 to 9 in good health and CMV-seronegative. The DNA of the CDR3 is TGTGCCAGCAGTGACCAAAAAGAGAGCAGGATAATATACGAGCAGTACTTC. As protein: CASSDQKESRIIYEQYF.